Below are 9 T cell receptor beta chains sequenced from a single sample in a study of T cells after posttransplantation cyclophosphamide. TCRdb keeps only in-frame clones here, not all; method: immunoSEQ multiplex PCR. The sample includes about 41,000 clones, none of them occurring once. Sequencing input: PBMCs. The receptor source for this set is a man aged 25 to 40 in good health and a related stem cell transplant donor.

The table lists this clone with many counts. The genes are TRBV6-2 or TRBV6-3 and TRBJ2-3; D gene uncertain. Looked up from germline, CDR1 is MNHEY and CDR2 is SVGEGT. The V end was cut by 4 bases, the J end by 7 bases, with 12 bases between. This CDR3 is built from 13 residues. The CDR3 loop reads CASSLSTLYTQYF. DNA for the CDR3: TGTGCCAGCAGTTTATCGACTCTTTATACGCAGTATTTT.

This clone has a count of ten or more. V and J are TRBV6-1 and TRBJ1-5, with a tentative D call TRBD1 (5 bases). V lost 3 bases and J 10 bases, leaving 10 bases between the germline ends. Germline CDR1 reads MNHNS; CDR2 reads SASEGT. This CDR3 region has 12 residues. Here the CDR3 DNA reads TGTGCCAGCAGTGAGAGGGGAGGTCCCCAGCATTTT. Protein: CASSERGGPQHF.

This clone was counted at least ten times. The V gene is TRBV6-4, the J gene TRBJ1-2; D unclear. This CDR3 is built from 13 residues. Germline V CDR1 and CDR2: MRHNA, SNTAGT. Between the trimmed V and J ends, which lost 3 bases and 6 bases, there was a span of 11 bases. This CDR3 reads CASSEGPGDGYTF. The CDR3 DNA sequence: TGTGCCAGCAGTGAAGGGCCAGGCGATGGCTACACCTTC.

This clone is categorized as medium-sized. This chain connects TRBV6-1 to TRBJ2-2, with D tentatively TRBD2 (6 bases). Trimming pared 4 bases from V and 6 bases from J, leaving 12 bases between. This CDR3 has 14 amino acids. Germline V CDR1 and CDR2: MNHNS, SASEGT. The CDR3, as DNA: TGTGCCAGCAGTGCCTCGGGACTCCCCGGGGAGCTGTTTTTT. Encoded protein: CASSASGLPGELFF.

At least ten counts were recorded for this clone. The rearrangement joins TRBV6-2 or TRBV6-3 to TRBJ2-7; a possible D gene is TRBD1 (6 bases). Trimming removed 6 bases at V and 6 bases at J, with 24 bases between. The CDR3 sequence is 16 residues long. Germline CDR1 MNHEY, CDR2 SVGEGT. The DNA for the CDR3 is TGTGCCAGCAGCTACGGACAGACCCAGGGTGAGGGCGAGCAGTACTTC. It translates to CASSYGQTQGEGEQYF.

This clone was detected a few times. The rearrangement joins TRBV9 to TRBJ2-1; 9 positions match TRBD1. The germline V gene has CDR1 SGDLS and CDR2 YYNGEE. The CDR3 covers 15 residues. The junction had 10 bases not matched to a gene; V was cut back by 3 bases and J by 9 bases. The CDR3 protein is CASSGHRGRGSEQFF. The CDR3 nucleotides are TGTGCCAGCAGCGGTCACAGGGGGCGCGGTAGTGAGCAGTTCTTC. The variable domain in full, completed from reference TRBV9 and TRBJ2-1, reads DSGVTQTPKHLITATGQRVTLRCSPRSGDLSVYWYQQSLDQGLQFLIQYYNGEERAKGNILERFSAQQFPDLHSELNLSSLELGDSALYFCASSGHRGRGSEQFFGPGTRLTVL.

In its sample, this clone was seen many times. The CDR3 region has the DNA TGTGCCAGCAGTTCGGGACTGCCAGGCGAGCAGTACTTC. It yields the protein CASSSGLPGEQYF. The chain recombines TRBV28 with TRBJ2-7; D might be TRBD2 (6 bases). Looked up from germline, CDR1 is MDHEN and CDR2 is SYDVKM. The CDR3 is made up of 13 amino acids. The V gene lost 4 bases and the J gene lost 6 bases, with 13 bases spanning the gap.

This clone showed up many times. The rearrangement joins TRBV5-6 to TRBJ1-2, with 10 nucleotides matching TRBD1. The germline gives CDR1 SGHDT, CDR2 YYEEEE. The CDR3 sequence is 13 residues long. The J segment lost 8 bases and the V segment lost 4 bases, leaving 5 bases of the junction unmatched. The CDR3 spells CASSQTGGDGYTF. The CDR3 nucleotides read TGTGCCAGCAGCCAGACAGGGGGCGACGGCTACACCTTC.

The chain is built from TRBV9 and TRBJ1-6; no reliable D call. Germline assignment: CDR1 SGDLS and CDR2 YYNGEE. The length of the CDR3 is 15 residues. V was clipped by 1 base and J by 5 bases, with 10 bases between them. The CDR3 spells CASSVSPGDNSPLHF. The CDR3 nucleotides read TGTGCCAGCAGCGTATCCCCAGGAGATAATTCACCCCTCCACTTT.